The next 17 T cell receptor beta chains were all read from a single sample in a study of T cells in Graves' hyperthyroidism and ophthalmopathy (dated by TCRdb to about 2019). Libraries were made using multiplex PCR. Sequencing relied on an Illumina HiSeq 2000. The TCR beta CDR3 regions were amplified from RNA transcripts. For the first round of RT-PCR on the TCR CDR3, the HTBI primer set was used together with the Qiagen OneStep RT-PCR kit. TCRdb handled the public reads itself, with Q25 trimming in fastp and clone calling in MiXCR, and kept productive beta chains. Duplicate CDR3 protein sequences are folded into a single record with the most common DNA and genes. The sample includes a few hundred thousand distinct CDR3 sequences, with roughly 20% observed a single time. The ten largest clones capture 40% of the sample. Sample: blood. The origin of the receptors is a man in his late teens or twenties with Graves' ophthalmopathy.

This clonotype appeared a few times. The genes are TRBV24-1 and TRBJ2-1; D is perhaps TRBD1 (6 bases). Germline CDR1 and CDR2: KGHDR and SFDVKD. The CDR3 totals 14 residues. V dropped 5 bases and J dropped 6 bases, with 13 bases sitting between them. The CDR3 reads CATSAGVRTNEQFF. CDR3 nucleotides: TGTGCCACCAGTGCAGGGGTTAGAACCAATGAGCAGTTCTTC.

This clonotype was observed a few times. This chain joins TRBV20-1 and TRBJ1-4; D not resolved. Germline V lookup: CDR1 DFQATT, CDR2 SNEGSKA (reference sequence). The CDR3 totals 16 residues. Trimming pared 6 bases from V and 3 bases from J, leaving 20 bases between. The CDR3 nucleotides read TGCAGTGCGCCGCACGGTCAGACGTCGGCTAATGAAAAACTGTTTTTT. This codes for CSAPHGQTSANEKLFF.

This clonotype was detected many times. CDR3 loop: CASSPGGGITDTQYF. In nucleotides, the CDR3 is TGTGCCAGCAGCCCAGGGGGGGGTATTACAGATACGCAGTATTTT. This chain links TRBV11-2 with TRBJ2-3; D might be TRBD1 or TRBD2, each matching 7 bases. CDR1 is SGHAT, CDR2 FQNNGV, per germline. The CDR3 is 15 residues long. Trimming removed 5 bases from V and 3 bases from J, with 15 bases in between.

The table lists this clonotype with many counts. The rearrangement joins TRBV6-6 to TRBJ2-7; 10 bases map to TRBD1. Looked up from germline, CDR1 is MNHNY and CDR2 is SVGAGI (reference sequence). V was pared by 1 base and J by 4 bases, with 4 bases of the junction left unmatched. The CDR3 has 15 amino acids. Here the CDR3 reads CASSYWGTGEYEQYF. The CDR3 nucleotides read TGTGCCAGCAGTTACTGGGGGACAGGGGAATACGAGCAGTACTTC.

The chain joins TRBV6-1 to TRBJ1-2; 10 bases match TRBD1. This CDR3 has 14 residues. The junction had 5 bases not matched to a gene; V was cut back by 6 bases and J by 4 bases. The germline V gene encodes CDR1 MNHNS and CDR2 SASEGT. CDR3 amino acids: CASSRGTGVYGYTF. CDR3 coding DNA: TGTGCCAGCAGCCGGGGGACAGGGGTCTATGGCTACACCTTC.

The chain links TRBV7-3 to TRBJ2-1, with TRBD2 matching 16 bases. Germline values: CDR1 SGHTA, CDR2 FQGTGA. The CDR3 is made up of 18 amino acids. Trimming at V came to 5 bases and at J to 8 bases, leaving 12 bases not matched to a gene. The CDR3 protein is CASSETGTSGGALDEQFF. The CDR3 DNA reads TGTGCCAGCAGCGAAACCGGGACTAGCGGGGGGGCCCTCGATGAGCAGTTCTTC.

The chain links TRBV6-4 to TRBJ1-2; tentative D call: TRBD1 (5 bases). The CDR3 is 15 residues long. Germline V gene lookup returns CDR1 MRHNA and CDR2 SNTAGT. Trimming cost V 5 bases and J 5 bases, with 18 bases left between them. The chain's CDR3 is CASSSGTEPFYGYTF. The CDR3, as DNA: TGTGCCAGCAGTTCCGGGACTGAGCCTTTTTATGGCTACACCTTC.

This clonotype came up many times. The chain has TRBV5-1 and TRBJ1-2; 9 nucleotides agree with TRBD1. Trimming cost V 0 bases and J 4 bases; bases outside gene matches: 4. There are 15 residues in the CDR3. The germline V gene encodes CDR1 SGHRS and CDR2 YFSETQ. CDR3 in amino acids: CASSLEGQGPYGYTF. CDR3 coding DNA: TGCGCCAGCAGCTTGGAAGGACAGGGGCCCTATGGCTACACCTTC.

As DNA, the CDR3 is TGTGCCAGCAGTGTCGTAGGGGACACCGGGGAGCTGTTTTTT. Translation gives CASSVVGDTGELFF. The chain recombines TRBV2 with TRBJ2-2; D may be TRBD1 (5 bases). The V end was cut by 4 bases, the J end by 3 bases, with 9 bases between. The CDR3 contains 14 residues. Germline CDR1 SNHLY, CDR2 FYNNEI.

This clonotype was seen once. The J gene is TRBJ1-5, the V gene TRBV7-8; D not certain. V gave up 1 base and J gave up 4 bases, with 14 bases separating them. Germline V gene sequence: CDR1 SGHVS, CDR2 FQNEAQ. The CDR3 has 16 amino acids. CDR3 bases: TGTGCCAGCAGCTTAGGCAGAGGCATTGAAAATCAGCCCCAGCATTTT. Residues: CASSLGRGIENQPQHF.

The CDR3 protein is CASSLAEEYEQYF. CDR3 coding DNA: TGTGCCAGCAGCTTAGCGGAAGAATACGAGCAGTACTTC. The J gene is TRBJ2-7, the V gene TRBV7-9; D ambiguous. Germline V gene sequence: CDR1 SEHNR, CDR2 FQNEAQ (reference sequence). Trimming shortened V by 0 bases and J by 4 bases, and 7 bases separated the two germline ends. This CDR3 contains 13 residues.

This clonotype was seen ten or more times. The gene calls are TRBV11-2 and TRBJ2-3; D remains unclear. The V gene's germline CDR1 is SGHAT and CDR2 FQNNGV. The V end was cut by 3 bases, the J end by 4 bases, with 2 bases between. The length of the CDR3 is 11 residues. DNA for the CDR3: TGTGCCAGCAGCTTCCCAGATACGCAGTATTTT. Protein product: CASSFPDTQYF.

This clonotype was observed at least ten times. The chain carries TRBV28 and TRBJ1-2; D unclear. This CDR3 comprises 12 residues. Germline V lookup: CDR1 MDHEN, CDR2 SYDVKM. With 4 bases removed from V and 7 bases from J, the gap between germline ends came to 10 bases. The CDR3: CASSYQGSGYTF. The CDR3 nucleotides read TGTGCCAGCAGTTATCAAGGATCTGGCTACACCTTC.

This clonotype showed up just a few times. This rearrangement joins TRBV12-3 or TRBV12-4 to TRBJ2-3; D is perhaps TRBD2 (6 bases). CDR3 length equals 17 residues. The ends were cut back, 5 bases at V and 1 base at J, with 19 bases in the middle. The CDR3 bases are TGTGCCAGCAGTGACCCGTTTGGGTGGGAGGGCACAGATACGCAGTATTTT. Translated: CASSDPFGWEGTDTQYF.

This chain joins TRBV19 and TRBJ2-2; possibly TRBD1 for D (6 bases). The CDR3 loop spans 14 amino acids. Germline V lookup: CDR1 LNHDA, CDR2 SQIVND (reference sequence). The V end was cut by 7 bases, the J end by 0 bases, with 9 bases between. DNA of the CDR3: TGTGCCAGTATCCGGACAGCGAACACCGGGGAGCTGTTTTTT. The encoded protein is CASIRTANTGELFF.

This chain uses TRBV5-5 with TRBJ1-2, with a weak D call TRBD1 (5 bases). The CDR3 is made up of 17 amino acids. Trimming left V 0 bases short and J 4 bases short, with 19 bases between. Germline CDR1 reads SGHKS; CDR2 reads YYEKEE (reference sequence). CDR3 sequence reads: CASSLDTGQVGVYGYTF. The CDR3 nucleotides read TGTGCCAGCAGCTTGGATACCGGACAAGTGGGGGTCTATGGCTACACCTTC.

This clonotype was seen only a few times. The chain joins TRBV4-1 to TRBJ1-5; D gene ambiguous. The CDR3 length is 15 residues. CDR1 is MGHRA, CDR2 YSYEKL, per germline. Trimming took 0 bases from V and 0 from J, leaving 6 bases between them. CDR3 region: CASSQDKSSNQPQHF. DNA for the CDR3: TGCGCCAGCAGCCAAGACAAATCTAGCAATCAGCCCCAGCATTTT.